This T cell receptor beta chain was sequenced in a study of blood T cell repertoires in COVID-19. Clones were read by immunoSEQ multiplex PCR, and TCRdb kept only the in-frame ones, dropping some. The data contain around 140,000 clones, roughly 88% of them singletons. V was cut by 6 bases and J by 0 bases, with 13 bases left in between. Germline CDR1 and CDR2: MRHNA and SNTAGT. The CDR3 sequence is 15 residues long. This TCR was sampled from a man aged 50 or older with acute or convalescent COVID-19. The sequencing sample was made of peripheral blood. The rearrangement joins TRBV6-4 to TRBJ2-3; possibly TRBD1 for D (6 bases). CDR3 amino acids: CASSPQGLSTDTQYF. In DNA, the CDR3 is TGTGCCAGCAGCCCACAGGGCCTTAGCACAGATACGCAGTATTTT.